The 29 T cell receptor beta chains reported below all come from one sample, sequenced in a study of cytomegalovirus exposure and HLA in healthy donors. Libraries were prepared by immunoSEQ multiplex PCR; TCRdb keeps only in-frame clonotypes and omits some of them. The sample lists approximately 230,000 clones, about 90% seen once, with about 12% in the top ten. The sample was PBMCs. The source is a man aged 18 to 35 in good health and CMV-seropositive.

The rearrangement uses TRBV6-6 and TRBJ2-1, with 9 bases fitting TRBD1. Trimming removed 5 bases from V and 8 bases from J; junction bases left unmatched: 10. Germline V gene data show CDR1 as MNHNY and CDR2 as SVGAGI (reference sequence). This CDR3 region has 15 residues. The CDR3 protein is CASSSRDRAFYEQFF. In DNA form, the CDR3 reads TGTGCCAGCAGTAGCCGGGACAGGGCATTTTATGAGCAGTTCTTC.

V gene TRBV7-6 combines with J gene TRBJ1-3; no clear D gene. V gave up 3 bases and J gave up 4 bases, with 13 bases separating them. The germline gives CDR1 SGHVS, CDR2 FNYEAQ. The CDR3 has 15 amino acids. In nucleotides, the CDR3 is TGTGCCAGCAGCTTGAGTACAGCACGGGGAAACACCATATATTTT. It codes for CASSLSTARGNTIYF.

This clone was detected a few times. The V gene is TRBV14, the J gene TRBJ2-7; D unclear. V was shortened by 2 bases and J by 2 bases, with 4 bases between the two germline ends. The CDR3 covers 12 residues. The germline V gene encodes CDR1 SGHDN and CDR2 FVKESK. Written as DNA, the CDR3 is TGTGCCAGCAGCCAAACTACCTACGAGCAGTACTTC. Translating it yields CASSQTTYEQYF.

The chain has TRBV30 and TRBJ2-3; 11 bases map to TRBD2. The germline V gene has CDR1 GTSNPN and CDR2 SVGIG (reference sequence). The CDR3 is 16 residues long. V shed 1 base and J 7 bases; nucleotides not matched to a gene: 10. CDR3 in amino acids: CAWSAPGLAVVYTQYF. The CDR3, as DNA: TGTGCCTGGAGTGCCCCGGGACTAGCGGTGGTTTATACGCAGTATTTT.

V usage is TRBV29-1 and J usage is TRBJ2-7; D may be TRBD1 (6 bases). The CDR3 length is 13 residues. The germline V and J ends were trimmed by 6 bases and 3 bases, with 15 bases remaining between them. Germline V gene data show CDR1 as SQVTM and CDR2 as ANQGSEA. The chain's CDR3 is CSVGRGRDYEQYF. The CDR3 coding sequence is TGCAGCGTGGGCAGGGGACGGGACTACGAGCAGTACTTC.

The chain joins TRBV6-6 to TRBJ2-2; D is undetermined. From germline, CDR1 is MNHNY and CDR2 SVGAGI (reference sequence). The CDR3 has 13 amino acids. Trimming cost V 5 bases and J 0 bases, with 4 bases left between them. This CDR3 reads CASSTSNTGELFF. In nucleotides, the CDR3 is TGTGCCAGCAGTACCTCGAACACCGGGGAGCTGTTTTTT.

Comments on this clone: Other DNA variants within this sample encode the same CDR3. The J gene is TRBJ2-1, the V gene TRBV29-1, with D possibly TRBD1 on 5 matching bases. This CDR3 has 14 residues. The V and J ends lost 2 bases and 0 bases respectively, with 8 bases between them. The germline V gene has CDR1 SQVTM and CDR2 ANQGSEA. As DNA, the CDR3 is TGCAGCGTTGAAAGGGGTTTCTCCTACAATGAGCAGTTCTTC. Translating it yields CSVERGFSYNEQFF.

This chain connects TRBV2 to TRBJ2-1; D might be TRBD1 (6 bases). CDR3 length equals 16 residues. Germline V gene sequence: CDR1 SNHLY, CDR2 FYNNEI. Trimming took off 2 bases at V and 7 bases at J, with 18 bases between the two ends. The CDR3 protein is CASSEYPGVFGNEQFF. The CDR3 DNA sequence: TGTGCCAGCAGTGAATACCCAGGGGTTTTTGGAAATGAGCAGTTCTTC.

J is TRBJ2-1 and V is TRBV5-1; weak D call: TRBD2 (5 bases). CDR1 SGHRS and CDR2 YFSETQ come from the germline V gene. V was cut by 1 base and J by 1 base, with 6 bases left in between. This CDR3 is built from 14 residues. The CDR3: CASSLTGSYNEQFF. CDR3 in DNA: TGCGCCAGCAGCTTGACGGGATCCTACAATGAGCAGTTCTTC.

The V gene is TRBV4-2, the J gene TRBJ1-5, with TRBD1 matching 7 bases. V lost 0 bases to trimming and J lost 2 bases; unmatched junction nucleotides: 10. The CDR3 is 18 amino acids. Germline V gene lookup returns CDR1 LGHNA and CDR2 YNFKEQ. CDR3 protein: CASSQDSHRGRGNQPQHF. The CDR3, as DNA: TGTGCCAGCAGCCAAGATAGCCACAGGGGTAGGGGCAATCAGCCCCAGCATTTT.

This clone was recorded only once. The chain is built from TRBV2 and TRBJ2-5; TRBD1 is a possible D gene (5 bases). The CDR3 sequence is 13 residues long. The germline V gene encodes CDR1 SNHLY and CDR2 FYNNEI. Trimming shortened V by 4 bases and J by 7 bases, and 13 bases separated the two germline ends. This chain's CDR3 is CASSVGAAGTQYF. As DNA, the CDR3 is TGTGCCAGCAGTGTTGGGGCTGCAGGGACCCAGTACTTC.

The V call is TRBV9, the J call TRBJ2-1, with TRBD1 matching over 10 bases. CDR3 size: 14 residues. Looked up from germline, CDR1 is SGDLS and CDR2 is YYNGEE. The junction had 5 bases not matched to a gene; V was cut back by 4 bases and J by 7 bases. The CDR3 DNA is TGTGCCAGCAGCCCCCGGGACAGGGGAAATGAGCAGTTCTTC. It encodes CASSPRDRGNEQFF.

DNA of the CDR3: TGTGCCAGCAGTGTCCAAGACGGGCTTGGGCAGTTCTTC. Translated, it gives CASSVQDGLGQFF. The chain has TRBV25-1 and TRBJ2-1; D is undetermined. Germline lookup yields CDR1 MGHDK and CDR2 SYGVNS. Trimming removed 4 bases at V and 12 bases at J, with 16 bases between. The CDR3 length is 13 residues. The full variable domain, with the rest looked up from reference TRBV25-1 and TRBJ2-1, is EADIYQTPRYLVIGTGKKITLECSQTMGHDKMYWYQQDPGMELHLIHYSYGVNSTEKGDLSSESTVSRIRTEHFPLTLESARPSHTSQYLCASSVQDGLGQFFGPGTRLTVL.

This clone was seen more than once but under ten times. This chain connects TRBV14 to TRBJ2-7; D call uncertain. This CDR3 is 15 amino acids long. V lost 0 bases and J 3 bases, leaving 12 bases between the germline ends. Germline CDR1 is SGHDN and CDR2 is FVKESK. The CDR3 DNA reads TGTGCCAGCAGCCAAGAAGGGCACCGAATCTACGAGCAGTACTTC. It yields the protein CASSQEGHRIYEQYF.

This clone was seen ten or more times. CDR3 protein: CASSSSGTSVSTDTQYF. Written as DNA, the CDR3 is TGTGCCAGCAGCTCTTCCGGGACTAGCGTGTCGACAGATACGCAGTATTTT. J is TRBJ2-3 and V is TRBV5-4; 10 bases align to TRBD2. The CDR3 is made up of 17 amino acids. Trimming cost V 3 bases and J 3 bases; bases outside gene matches: 10. Per germline, CDR1 SGHNT and CDR2 YYREEE (reference sequence).

The gene calls are TRBV5-1 and TRBJ2-3; no reliable D call. Germline V gives CDR1 SGHRS, CDR2 YFSETQ. V lost 2 bases and J lost 0, with 13 bases in between. This CDR3 is built from 16 residues. CDR3 nucleotides: TGCGCCAGCAGCTTCGGGCAACTGGAGAGCACAGATACGCAGTATTTT. Protein: CASSFGQLESTDTQYF.

This chain joins TRBV7-6 and TRBJ1-4; the D gene is possibly TRBD1 (5 bases). Trimming removed 3 bases from V and 5 bases from J, with 7 bases in between. CDR1 and CDR2 from the germline V gene are SGHVS and FNYEAQ. The CDR3 is 13 residues long. CDR3 coding DNA: TGTGCCAGCAGCTTTCAGGGAAATGAAAAACTGTTTTTT. This encodes CASSFQGNEKLFF.

The genes are TRBV6-4 and TRBJ1-2; 8 nucleotides align to TRBD1. The CDR3 loop spans 13 amino acids. The germline gives CDR1 MRHNA, CDR2 SNTAGT. The J segment lost 8 bases and the V segment lost 5 bases, leaving 7 bases of the junction unmatched. This CDR3 reads CASSRYRGEGYTF. CDR3 DNA: TGTGCCAGCAGTAGGTACAGGGGGGAAGGCTACACCTTC.

The chain has TRBV28 and TRBJ2-3; TRBD2 aligns across 9 bases. Germline CDR1 and CDR2: MDHEN and SYDVKM. There are 16 residues in the CDR3. The V segment lost 7 bases and the J segment 3 bases; nucleotides outside the gene matches: 11. CDR3 sequence: CASTVGGRAGTDTQYF. The CDR3 nucleotides are TGTGCCAGCACGGTTGGCGGGAGGGCCGGAACAGATACGCAGTATTTT.

The genes are TRBV27 and TRBJ2-7; perhaps TRBD1 as D (5 bases). This CDR3 region has 13 residues. Between the trimmed V and J ends, which lost 5 bases and 6 bases, there was a span of 14 bases. Germline CDR1 and CDR2: MNHEY and SMNVEV (reference sequence). Here the CDR3 reads CASSLGRVGEQYF. DNA of the CDR3: TGTGCCAGCAGTCTGGGCAGGGTGGGCGAGCAGTACTTC.

CDR3 coding DNA: TGTGCCAGCAGCAAGGGACTAGCCTTCAATGAGCAGTTCTTC. This translates into CASSKGLAFNEQFF. The chain combines TRBV5-6 with TRBJ2-1, with 9 bases identical to TRBD2. CDR1 and CDR2 (germline): SGHDT, YYEEEE. This CDR3 comprises 14 residues. After removal of 4 bases from V and 6 bases from J, the junction contained 5 bases not matched to a gene.

This clone was observed once. This chain links TRBV6-1 with TRBJ2-2; 11 nucleotides align to TRBD2. The CDR3 is 15 residues long. The V gene end was trimmed by 2 bases and the J gene end by 4 bases; junction bases not matched to a gene: 0. Germline-derived CDR1 and CDR2 are MNHNS and SASEGT. The CDR3 sequence is CASSELAGGTGELFF. CDR3 nucleotide sequence: TGTGCCAGCAGTGAACTAGCGGGAGGCACCGGGGAGCTGTTTTTT.

This clone appeared a single time. This sequence joins TRBV2 and TRBJ1-4; a weak D match, TRBD1 (5 bases). There are 15 residues in the CDR3. The germline gives CDR1 SNHLY, CDR2 FYNNEI. V lost 7 bases to trimming and J lost 8 bases, with 20 bases between them. The DNA for the CDR3 is TGTGCCAGCATTATGGGGGGACTGTCGGGGGAAAAACTGTTTTTT. This translates into CASIMGGLSGEKLFF. Drawing the rest from reference TRBV2 and TRBJ1-4, the complete variable domain is EPEVTQTPSHQVTQMGQEVILRCVPISNHLYFYWYRQILGQKVEFLVSFYNNEISEKSEIFDDQFSVERPDGSNFTLKIRSTKLEDSAMYFCASIMGGLSGEKLFFGSGTQLSVL.

J is TRBJ1-1 and V is TRBV2; D unresolved. Trimming left V 7 bases short and J 7 bases short, with 13 bases between. Germline V CDR1 and CDR2: SNHLY, FYNNEI. CDR3 length equals 12 residues. The CDR3 nucleotides are TGTGCCAGCACGGCAGGACTTATTGAAGCTTTCTTT. As protein: CASTAGLIEAFF. Full variable domain (outside the CDR3, taken from reference TRBV2 and TRBJ1-1): EPEVTQTPSHQVTQMGQEVILRCVPISNHLYFYWYRQILGQKVEFLVSFYNNEISEKSEIFDDQFSVERPDGSNFTLKIRSTKLEDSAMYFCASTAGLIEAFFGQGTRLTVV.

J is TRBJ1-2 and V is TRBV15; 9 nucleotides align to TRBD1. The CDR3 is 15 amino acids. After removal of 0 bases from V and 7 bases from J, the junction contained 6 bases not matched to a gene. The germline V gene has CDR1 LNHNV and CDR2 YYDKDF (reference sequence). This CDR3 is CATSRDLTGGSGYTF. The CDR3, as DNA: TGTGCCACCAGCAGAGATTTAACAGGGGGCAGTGGCTACACCTTC.

The genes are TRBV6-1 and TRBJ1-2; tentative D call: TRBD1 (6 bases). Germline CDR1 MNHNS, CDR2 SASEGT. V lost 6 bases, J lost 7 bases, and 12 bases lay in between. This CDR3 region has 12 residues. The DNA of the CDR3 is TGTGCCAGCAGGCCAGGGGTAACTGGCTACACCTTC. This codes for CASRPGVTGYTF.

The chain links TRBV7-8 to TRBJ1-5; D ambiguous. Looked up from germline, CDR1 is SGHVS and CDR2 is FQNEAQ. Between the trimmed V and J ends, which lost 2 bases and 0 bases, there was a span of 17 bases. The CDR3 is 18 amino acids. The DNA of the CDR3 is TGTGCCAGCAGCTTAAAGTCCGTTCACCGGTATAGCAATCAGCCCCAGCATTTT. This encodes CASSLKSVHRYSNQPQHF.

About this clone itself: Germline is not matched at one junction end, which may reflect a read error. This sequence joins TRBV10-3 and TRBJ2-7, with D unresolved. This CDR3 region has 14 residues. From germline, CDR1 is ENHRY and CDR2 SYGVKD. The CDR3, as DNA: TGTGCCATCAGTGAGTCAAAGGTTTCCTCCGAGCAGTACTTC. Its protein product is CAISESKVSSEQYF.

The rearrangement uses TRBV6-1 and TRBJ1-2, with D unresolved. The CDR3 spans 13 residues. Looked up from germline, CDR1 is MNHNS and CDR2 is SASEGT. V was shortened by 6 bases and J by 3 bases, with 11 bases between the two germline ends. CDR3 residues: CASRPGVDYGYTF. The CDR3 nucleotides read TGTGCCAGCAGGCCCGGAGTGGACTATGGCTACACCTTC.